This T cell receptor beta chain was recovered during a study of blood T cell repertoires in COVID-19. Looking at the study overall: PBMCs, B-cell-depleted T cells, or T cells provided the cDNA or gDNA that made up the material.

This CDR3 is built from 13 residues. V was pared by 1 base and J by 11 bases, with 14 bases between. Per germline, CDR1 SGHAT and CDR2 FQNNGV. TCRdb's copy holds only in-frame clones and misses some; the assay was immunoSEQ multiplex PCR. The data contain 85,000 to 100,000 clones, 80% to 90% of them singletons. The J gene is TRBJ1-1, the V gene TRBV11-2; D gene uncertain. This clonotype was sampled from a man aged 45 to 65 with COVID-19, enrolled during active disease. Sequencing used peripheral blood. The DNA for the CDR3 is TGTGCCAGCAGCTTAGGGAGGCCATACGGGGCTTTCTTT. It translates to CASSLGRPYGAFF.